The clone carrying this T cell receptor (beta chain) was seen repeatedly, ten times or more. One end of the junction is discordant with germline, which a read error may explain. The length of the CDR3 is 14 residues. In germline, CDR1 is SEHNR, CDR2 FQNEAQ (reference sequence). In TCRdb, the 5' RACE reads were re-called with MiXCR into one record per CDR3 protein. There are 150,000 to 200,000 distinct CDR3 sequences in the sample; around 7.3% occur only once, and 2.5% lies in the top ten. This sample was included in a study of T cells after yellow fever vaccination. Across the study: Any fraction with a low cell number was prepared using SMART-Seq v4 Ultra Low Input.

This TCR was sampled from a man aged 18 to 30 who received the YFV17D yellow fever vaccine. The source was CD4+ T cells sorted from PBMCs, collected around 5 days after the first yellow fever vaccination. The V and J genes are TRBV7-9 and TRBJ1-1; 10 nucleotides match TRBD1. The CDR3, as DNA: TGTGCCAGCAGGCCAGGACAGGGGGACACCGAAGCTTTCTTT. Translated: CASRPGQGDTEAFF.